This T cell receptor (beta chain) is from a study of blood T cell repertoires in COVID-19. The overall study: From the United States, Italy and Spain came samples of acute and convalescent COVID-19. PBMCs, B-cell-depleted T cells, or T cells provided the cDNA or gDNA that made up the material.

This clone has just a few counts. Using immunoSEQ multiplex PCR, the repertoire was profiled, and TCRdb retains in-frame clones only, with some absent. The sample carries approximately 46,000 clones, about 89% recorded once. The receptor comes from a man between 70 and 80 years old with active COVID-19. The sequenced sample was peripheral blood.

DNA of the CDR3: TGTGCCAGCAGCTTGGGACAGAGCTCCTATAATTCACCCCTCCACTTT. Its translation: CASSLGQSSYNSPLHF. The chain couples TRBV7-9 to TRBJ1-6, with TRBD1 matching over 7 bases. The length of the CDR3 is 16 residues. Germline assignment: CDR1 SEHNR and CDR2 FQNEAQ (reference sequence). J was trimmed by 0 bases and V by 3 bases; bases with no gene match: 2.